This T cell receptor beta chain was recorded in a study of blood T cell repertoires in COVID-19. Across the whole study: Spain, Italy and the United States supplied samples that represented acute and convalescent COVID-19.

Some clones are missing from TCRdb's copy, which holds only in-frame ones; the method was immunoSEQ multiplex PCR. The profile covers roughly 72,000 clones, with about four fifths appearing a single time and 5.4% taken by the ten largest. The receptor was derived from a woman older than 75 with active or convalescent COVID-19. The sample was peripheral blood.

CDR3 in DNA: TGTGCCAGCAGCGCACCGGGACTAGCGGGAGGCTCCTACAATGAGCAGTTCTTC. Its protein product is CASSAPGLAGGSYNEQFF. The V gene is TRBV2, the J gene TRBJ2-1; 15 nucleotides line up with TRBD2. The V gene end was trimmed by 6 bases and the J gene end by 0 bases; junction bases not matched to a gene: 6. The CDR3 length is 18 residues. Germline V gene lookup returns CDR1 SNHLY and CDR2 FYNNEI.